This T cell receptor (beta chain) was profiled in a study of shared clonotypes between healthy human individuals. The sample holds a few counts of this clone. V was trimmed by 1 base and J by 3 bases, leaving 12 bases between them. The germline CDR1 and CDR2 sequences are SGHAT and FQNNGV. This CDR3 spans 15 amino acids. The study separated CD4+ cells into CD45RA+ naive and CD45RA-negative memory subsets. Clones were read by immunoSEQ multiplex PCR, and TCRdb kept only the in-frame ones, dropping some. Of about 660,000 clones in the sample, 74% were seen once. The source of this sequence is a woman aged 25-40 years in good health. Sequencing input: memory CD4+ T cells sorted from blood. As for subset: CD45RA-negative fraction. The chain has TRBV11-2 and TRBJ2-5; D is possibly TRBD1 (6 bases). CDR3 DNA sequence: TGTGCCAGCAGCTTAGCGCTCGACAGGAAAGAGACCCAGTACTTC. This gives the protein CASSLALDRKETQYF.